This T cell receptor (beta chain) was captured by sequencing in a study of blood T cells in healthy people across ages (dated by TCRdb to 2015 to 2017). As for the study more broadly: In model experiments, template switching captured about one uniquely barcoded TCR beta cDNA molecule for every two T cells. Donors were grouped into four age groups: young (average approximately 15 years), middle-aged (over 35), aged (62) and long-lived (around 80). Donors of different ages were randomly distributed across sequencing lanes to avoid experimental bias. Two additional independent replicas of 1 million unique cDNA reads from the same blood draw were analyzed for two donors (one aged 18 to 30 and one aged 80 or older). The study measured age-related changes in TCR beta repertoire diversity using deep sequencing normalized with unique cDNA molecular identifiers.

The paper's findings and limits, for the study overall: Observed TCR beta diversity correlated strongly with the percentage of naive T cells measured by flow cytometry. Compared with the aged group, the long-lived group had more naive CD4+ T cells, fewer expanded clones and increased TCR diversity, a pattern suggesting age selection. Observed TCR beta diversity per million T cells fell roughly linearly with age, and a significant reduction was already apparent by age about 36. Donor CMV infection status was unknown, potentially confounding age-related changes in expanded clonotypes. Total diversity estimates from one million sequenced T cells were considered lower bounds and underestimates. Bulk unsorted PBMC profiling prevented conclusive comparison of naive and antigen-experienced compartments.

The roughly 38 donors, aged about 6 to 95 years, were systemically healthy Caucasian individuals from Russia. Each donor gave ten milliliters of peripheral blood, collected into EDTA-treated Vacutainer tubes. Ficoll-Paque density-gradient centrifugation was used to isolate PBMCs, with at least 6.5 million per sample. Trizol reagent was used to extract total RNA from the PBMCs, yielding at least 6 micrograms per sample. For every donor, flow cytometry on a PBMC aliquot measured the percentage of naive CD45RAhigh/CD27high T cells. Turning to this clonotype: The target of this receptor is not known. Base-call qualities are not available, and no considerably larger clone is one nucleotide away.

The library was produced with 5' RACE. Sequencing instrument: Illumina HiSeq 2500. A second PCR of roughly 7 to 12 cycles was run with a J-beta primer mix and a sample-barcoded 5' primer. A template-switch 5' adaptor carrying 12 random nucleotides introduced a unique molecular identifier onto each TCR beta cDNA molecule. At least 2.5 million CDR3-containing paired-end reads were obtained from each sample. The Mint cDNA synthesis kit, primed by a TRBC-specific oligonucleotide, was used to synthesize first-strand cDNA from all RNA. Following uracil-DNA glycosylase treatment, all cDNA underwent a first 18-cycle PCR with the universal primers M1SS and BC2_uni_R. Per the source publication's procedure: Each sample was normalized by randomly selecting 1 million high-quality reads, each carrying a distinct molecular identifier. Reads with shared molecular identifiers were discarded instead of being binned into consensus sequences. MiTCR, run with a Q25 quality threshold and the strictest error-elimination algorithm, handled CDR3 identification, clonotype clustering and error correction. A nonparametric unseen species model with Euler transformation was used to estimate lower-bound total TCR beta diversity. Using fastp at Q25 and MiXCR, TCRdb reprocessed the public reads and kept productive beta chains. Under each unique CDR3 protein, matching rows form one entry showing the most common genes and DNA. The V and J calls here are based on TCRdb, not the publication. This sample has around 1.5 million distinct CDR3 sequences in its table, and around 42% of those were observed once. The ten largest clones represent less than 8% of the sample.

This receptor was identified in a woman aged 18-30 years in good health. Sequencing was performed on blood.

This receptor has the CDR3 CSASPGRSSYNSPLHF. The DNA sequence reads TGCAGTGCATCACCAGGGAGGAGCTCCTATAATTCACCCCTCCACTTT. The chain joins TRBV20-1 to TRBJ1-6; a tentative D call is TRBD1 (5 bases match). The germline V gene encodes CDR1 DFQATT and CDR2 SNEGSKA (reference sequence). The CDR3 covers 16 residues, taking in both the cysteine and the phenylalanine. The entry retains the CDR3 DNA only, 48 bases that are in frame from base 1. V is pared back by 6 bases and J by 0 bases, with 15 bases lying between the germline termini.